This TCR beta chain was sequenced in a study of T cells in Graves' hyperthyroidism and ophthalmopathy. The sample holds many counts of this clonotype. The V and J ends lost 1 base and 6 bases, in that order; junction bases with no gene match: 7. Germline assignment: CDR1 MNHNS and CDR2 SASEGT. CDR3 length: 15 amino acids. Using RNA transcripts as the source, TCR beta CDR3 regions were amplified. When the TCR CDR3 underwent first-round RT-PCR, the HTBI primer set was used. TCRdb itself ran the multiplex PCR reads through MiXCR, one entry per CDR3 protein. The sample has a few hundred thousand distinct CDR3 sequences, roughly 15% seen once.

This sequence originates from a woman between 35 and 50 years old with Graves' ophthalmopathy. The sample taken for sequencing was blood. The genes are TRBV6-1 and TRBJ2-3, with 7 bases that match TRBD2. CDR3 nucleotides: TGTGCCAGCAGTGAAGAGGGAGGGTCGGGGGATACGCAGTATTTT. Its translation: CASSEEGGSGDTQYF.